The clone carrying this TCR beta chain has at least ten counts. Its antigen is not identified. TCR beta CDR3 regions were amplified from RNA transcripts. The TCR CDR3 was amplified in a first-round RT-PCR using the HTBI primer set. Using its own MiXCR run on the multiplex PCR reads, TCRdb lists one record per CDR3 protein. The data contain about 360,000 distinct CDR3 sequences, about 13% of them singletons. The data were obtained in a study of T cells in Graves' hyperthyroidism and ophthalmopathy. Germline CDR1 is SEHNR and CDR2 is FQNEAQ (reference sequence). This CDR3 is built from 14 residues. V was pared by 5 bases and J by 1 base, with 12 bases between. Regarding the study as a whole: Most expanded thyroid clonotypes above 0.001 recurred in blood. Ophthalmopathy and stable hyperthyroidism were separated by a 13 V-J model.

The material sequenced was blood. The sequence derives from a woman between 18 and 30 years old with Graves' hyperthyroidism. V and J are TRBV7-9 and TRBJ2-7; D may be TRBD1 or TRBD2 (5 bases each). The CDR3 DNA sequence: TGTGCCAGCAGCGGAAGGGACGGTTCCTACGAGCAGTACTTC. It specifies CASSGRDGSYEQYF.